This T cell receptor beta chain came from a study of blood T cell repertoires in COVID-19. Sequencing used immunoSEQ multiplex PCR; TCRdb keeps in-frame clones, though not all of them. The sample includes about 200,000 clones, approximately 84% seen only once; the top ten take over 12%. Participants had their cohort set by participant-reported clinical history. The recovered donors of Cohort 3 showed two negative PCRs, clearance, or symptom resolution. The sequence came from a man aged 40-49 years who had recovered from COVID-19. The sequenced sample consisted of PBMCs or T cells enriched from blood (not recorded which).

The CDR3 sequence: CASSDLWSRGYTEAFF. The CDR3 bases are TGTGCCAGCAGTGATCTTTGGTCAAGGGGCTACACTGAAGCTTTCTTT. The chain recombines TRBV6-1 with TRBJ1-1; tentatively, D is TRBD1 (5 bases). The germline V and J ends were trimmed by 3 bases and 3 bases, with 17 bases remaining between them. The CDR3 extends over 16 amino acids. CDR1 is MNHNS and CDR2 is SASEGT in the germline V gene.